This T cell receptor (beta chain) is drawn from a study of Graves' ophthalmopathy and Graves' hyperthyroidism. The hyperthyroidism patients had a new diagnosis of under 2 months' duration and were aged 18 to 65. Study-level results: A majority of expanded thyroid clonotypes exceeding 0.001 frequency were likewise present in blood.

The CDR3 runs to 15 residues. Germline V gene data show CDR1 as MNHEY and CDR2 as SMNVEV (reference sequence). The trim removed 5 bases at V and 0 bases at J, leaving 4 bases unmatched. This clonotype showed up many times. Its matching antigen is unknown. Transcripts of RNA were the source for amplifying TCR beta CDR3 regions. HTBI-primed RT-PCR formed the first round, and a multiplex PCR formed the second. MiXCR was run by TCRdb on the multiplex PCR reads, yielding one entry per CDR3 protein. The sample holds 300,000 to 400,000 distinct CDR3 sequences; about 15% are singletons and the top ten take 2% to 2.5%.

The specimen was peripheral blood. This sequence joins TRBV27 and TRBJ1-3; 7 nucleotides line up with TRBD1. This receptor was identified in an adult woman with stable Graves' hyperthyroidism. As DNA, the CDR3 is TGTGCCAGCAGTCCGCAGGGGGGCTCTGGAAACACCATATATTTT. It yields the protein CASSPQGGSGNTIYF.